This entry features one T cell receptor (beta chain) sequence. Individual cDNA molecules were tagged with unique molecular identifiers, the study reported. MiXCR, run by TCRdb on the 5' RACE reads, gives a single entry per CDR3 protein. The table includes 71,000 or so distinct CDR3 sequences, roughly 13% detected once. The sample belongs to a study of early T cells in non-severe SARS-CoV-2 infection. Whole-study context: Sequencing was performed on bulk RNA from unsorted whole blood, leaving chains unpaired.

The CDR3 sequence is 15 residues long. The V gene lost 1 base and the J gene lost 6 bases, with 12 bases spanning the gap. CDR1 SGHTA and CDR2 FQGNSA come from the germline V gene. The sequence came from an adult who was a healthcare worker with PCR-confirmed SARS-CoV-2 infection or an uninfected control (not recorded which). The sequenced material came from whole blood. The chain uses TRBV7-2 and TRBJ1-4; D unclear. The CDR3 loop reads CASSLVYRPDEKLFF. CDR3 DNA sequence: TGTGCCAGCAGCTTAGTGTACCGTCCTGATGAAAAACTGTTTTTT.